A single sample gave rise to the 20 T cell receptor beta chains below, sequenced in a study of CD8 T cells in cerebrospinal fluid in Alzheimer's disease. TCRdb reworked the 10x single-cell sequencing reads into one entry per CDR3 protein, no DNA. The repertoire table contains 1,300 to 1,500 distinct CDR3 sequences. What was sequenced was cerebrospinal fluid. These receptor sequences come from a human donor with Alzheimer's disease.

Judged by frequency, this clonotype is medium-sized (0.01 to 0.1%). The V call is TRBV19, the J call TRBJ1-4; the D call of TRBD1 rests on TCRdb alone, since no DNA is present to check it. The germline V gene has CDR1 LNHDA and CDR2 SQIVND (reference sequence). This CDR3 spans 14 amino acids. The CDR3 reads CASKRQGVHEKLFF.

This chain uses TRBV30 with TRBJ2-2; TCRdb proposes TRBD2, but this gene call is untestable without DNA. Looked up from germline, CDR1 is GTSNPN and CDR2 is SVGIG (reference sequence). This CDR3 has 15 residues. CDR3 amino acids: CAWSLLDLNTGELFF.

In terms of frequency, this clonotype is large (0.1 to 1%). The CDR3: CASWWGGQENIQYF. J is TRBJ2-4 and V is TRBV6-6; TCRdb indicates TRBD1, and absent DNA this call remains unverified. Germline CDR1 reads MNHNY; CDR2 reads SVGAGI (reference sequence). This CDR3 has 14 amino acids.

This clonotype is deemed medium-sized by its frequency. V gene TRBV6-6 combines with J gene TRBJ2-7; TCRdb's D gene call, TRBD1, goes unchecked for lack of DNA. CDR1 and CDR2 from the germline V gene are MNHNY and SVGAGI (reference sequence). The CDR3 is 11 residues long. The CDR3 sequence is CATHRDYEQYF.

This clonotype is identified as large from frequency. V usage is TRBV7-9 and J usage is TRBJ1-3. The CDR3 contains 11 residues. The germline V gene has CDR1 SEHNR and CDR2 FQNEAQ (reference sequence). CDR3 sequence reads: CASSFKDTIYF.

Judged by frequency, this clonotype is medium-sized. The rearrangement uses TRBV20-1 and TRBJ2-7; absent DNA, TCRdb's TRBD2 call cannot be checked. This CDR3 is 14 amino acids long. Germline lookup yields CDR1 DFQATT and CDR2 SNEGSKA (reference sequence). The CDR3 protein is CSALSSGLRYEQYF.

By frequency, this clonotype is large. The genes are TRBV12-3 or TRBV12-4 and TRBJ1-1. CDR3 length equals 15 residues. CDR3 in amino acids: CASSFRREMNTEAFF.

This clonotype is deemed medium-sized by its frequency. The CDR3: CASRRTAQETQYF. The chain recombines TRBV6-5 with TRBJ2-5. The CDR3 runs to 13 residues. Germline CDR1 MNHEY, CDR2 SVGAGI.

Its frequency marks this clonotype as medium-sized (0.01 to 0.1%). This chain links TRBV9 with TRBJ2-3; TCRdb calls TRBD2, which cannot be checked without DNA. The CDR3 spans 16 residues. Germline CDR1 is SGDLS and CDR2 is YYNGEE. The CDR3 sequence is CASSVATSGATDTQYF.

This clonotype is deemed medium-sized (0.01 to 0.1%) by its frequency. This rearrangement joins TRBV7-3 to TRBJ2-5; TCRdb lists TRBD2, though no DNA is available to test this call. The germline V gene has CDR1 SGHTA and CDR2 FQGTGA. This CDR3 comprises 15 residues. CDR3 region: CASGSGDYPSGTQYF. Full variable domain (remainder filled in from reference TRBV7-3 and TRBJ2-5): GAGVSQTPSNKVTEKGKYVELRCDPISGHTALYWYRQSLGQGPEFLIYFQGTGAADDSGLPNDRFFAVRPEGSVSTLKIQRTERGDSAVYLCASGSGDYPSGTQYFGPGTRLLVL.

This clonotype counts as medium-sized by frequency. This chain uses TRBV7-8 with TRBJ1-3; TCRdb gives TRBD1 as the D gene, but with no DNA this cannot be confirmed. This CDR3 has 16 amino acids. CDR1 and CDR2 (germline): SGHVS, FQNEAQ. This CDR3 reads CASSFSGRSSGNTIYF. The whole variable domain, filled in from reference TRBV7-8 and TRBJ1-3, reads GAGVSQSPRYKVAKRGQDVALRCDPISGHVSLFWYQQALGQGPEFLTYFQNEAQLDKSGLPSDRFFAERPEGSVSTLKIQRTQQEDSAVYLCASSFSGRSSGNTIYFGEGSWLTVV.

This clonotype is called large based on its frequency. This chain links TRBV29-1 with TRBJ2-5. The CDR3 spans 15 residues. CDR1 SQVTM and CDR2 ANQGSEA come from the germline V gene. CDR3 loop: CSVETRQVLQETQYF. Drawing the rest from reference TRBV29-1 and TRBJ2-5, the complete variable domain is SAVISQKPSRDICQRGTSLTIQCQVDSQVTMMFWYRQQPGQSLTLIATANQGSEATYESGFVIDKFPISRPNLTFSTLTVSNMSPEDSSIYLCSVETRQVLQETQYFGPGTRLLVL.

By frequency, this clonotype is medium-sized. The chain joins TRBV10-1 to TRBJ2-2; the TCRdb call, TRBD2, lacks DNA for checking. Germline V CDR1 and CDR2: WNHNN, SYGVQD (reference sequence). This CDR3 spans 16 amino acids. CDR3 residues: CASHPTSGIEAGELFF.

In terms of frequency, this clonotype is medium-sized. The chain recombines TRBV7-7 with TRBJ2-5; the TCRdb D gene call, TRBD2, has no DNA to confirm it. The CDR3 spans 15 residues. Germline-derived CDR1 and CDR2 are SSHAT and FNYEAQ (reference sequence). The CDR3 spells CASSSAGTAQETQYF.

This rearrangement joins TRBV5-8 to TRBJ1-4; the TRBD1 assignment by TCRdb is unverifiable without DNA. The V gene's germline CDR1 is SGHTS and CDR2 YDEGEE. This CDR3 region has 14 residues. The CDR3 region is CASGGGRTNEKLFF.

This clonotype counts as large by frequency. V is TRBV12-3 or TRBV12-4 and J is TRBJ1-1. This CDR3 comprises 13 residues. This CDR3 is CASSLLRDTEAFF.

This clonotype is called medium-sized based on its frequency. The chain recombines TRBV5-1 with TRBJ2-7; the D call from TCRdb, TRBD1, cannot be confirmed without DNA. CDR1 is SGHRS, CDR2 YFSETQ, per germline. The CDR3 is made up of 12 amino acids. The CDR3: CASRKTGLEQYF.

Considering frequency, this clonotype is medium-sized. The CDR3 loop is CAINAPRTIRRYGYTF. V and J are TRBV6-4 and TRBJ1-2; TCRdb's D call, TRBD1, is unchecked because there is no DNA. This CDR3 contains 16 residues. The germline CDR1 and CDR2 sequences are MRHNA and SNTAGT.

Its frequency marks this clonotype as large. The chain is built from TRBV7-8 and TRBJ2-1; TCRdb outputs TRBD2, but without DNA this stays unchecked. The germline gives CDR1 SGHVS, CDR2 FQNEAQ. There are 13 residues in the CDR3. The CDR3 region is CASRGDSPNEQFF.

In terms of frequency, this clonotype is large. The V and J genes are TRBV7-9 and TRBJ2-5; TCRdb indicates TRBD2, and absent DNA this call remains unverified. The CDR3 loop spans 15 amino acids. Germline CDR1 reads SEHNR; CDR2 reads FQNEAQ (reference sequence). The CDR3 reads CASESTRAYQETQYF.